One T cell receptor beta chain is described in this entry. As yet, its antigen is unknown. Germline assignment: CDR1 SGHTA and CDR2 FQGNSA. The CDR3 consists of 15 residues. V was cut by 5 bases and J by 10 bases, with 18 bases left in between. This sample was taken from a study of T cells after yellow fever vaccination. As TCR cDNA was made by 5'RACE template switching, a universal primer site and UMIs were added. TCRdb itself ran the 5' RACE reads through MiXCR, one entry per CDR3 protein. The table includes hundreds of thousands of distinct CDR3 sequences, 18% detected once. Study-wide results and limits: Most clones from primary vaccination were detected again post-booster (about 96% CD4, 88% CD8). Only a minor proportion of clonotypes was detected across both CD4 and CD8 compartments. Abundant bulk-population clonotypes could contaminate the FACS-sorted repertoires.

The starting material was PBMCs, obtained before the yellow fever booster vaccination. The V gene is TRBV7-2, the J gene TRBJ1-6; weak D call: TRBD1 (5 bases). The source of this sequence is a man aged 18 to 29 who received the YFV17D yellow fever vaccine. This CDR3 is CASSPPSGARSPLHF. CDR3 sequence (DNA): TGTGCCAGCAGCCCCCCGTCCGGGGCTAGATCACCCCTCCACTTT.